What follows is one TCR beta chain and its context. Antigen: not known. This record comes from a study of OX40 agonist ivuxolimab in advanced cancers. On the study more broadly: Intravenous ivuxolimab at 0.01 to 10 mg/kg was given to patients every 2 weeks. Patients assigned to dose escalation were diagnosed with hepatocellular carcinoma, melanoma, renal cell or head and neck cancer. Partial responses occurred in Three dose-escalation patients, one with hepatocellular carcinoma and two with cutaneous melanoma.

Germline values: CDR1 LGHNA, CDR2 YNFKEQ. V was clipped by 3 bases and J by 6 bases; unmatched bases: 4. The CDR3 is 15 residues long. Notes on the study in general: At doses 0.1 to 3.0 mg/kg, CD4+ and CD8+ clones expanded.

Measured with immunoSEQ multiplex PCR; TCRdb has only the in-frame clones, and not every one. The table lists 30,000 to 40,000 clones, approximately 90% of them singletons. The chain employs TRBV4-2 and TRBJ2-2, with TRBD2 matching 10 bases. The TCR originated in an adult with an advanced solid tumor such as melanoma, head and neck, liver or kidney cancer. The source material was CD4+ or CD8+ T cells sorted from blood, sampled in a trial of the OX40 agonist ivuxolimab. CDR3 sequence (DNA): TGTGCCAGCAGCCAGGGGGGACTAGCGTCCGGGGAGCTGTTTTTT. Its protein is CASSQGGLASGELFF.